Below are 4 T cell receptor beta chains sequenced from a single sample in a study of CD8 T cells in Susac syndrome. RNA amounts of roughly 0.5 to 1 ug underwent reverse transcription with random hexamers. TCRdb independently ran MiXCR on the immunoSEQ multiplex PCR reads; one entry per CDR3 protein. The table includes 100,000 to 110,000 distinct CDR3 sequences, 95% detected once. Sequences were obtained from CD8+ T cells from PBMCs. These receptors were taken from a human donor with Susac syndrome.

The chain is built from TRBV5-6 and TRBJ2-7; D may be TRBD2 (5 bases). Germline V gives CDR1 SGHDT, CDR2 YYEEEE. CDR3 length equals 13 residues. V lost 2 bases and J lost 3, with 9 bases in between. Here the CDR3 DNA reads TGTGCCAGCAGCTTAGAGGGTCACTACGAGCAGTACTTC. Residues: CASSLEGHYEQYF. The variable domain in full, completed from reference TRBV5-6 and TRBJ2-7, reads DAGVTQSPTHLIKTRGQQVTLRCSPKSGHDTVSWYQQALGQGPQFIFQYYEEEERQRGNFPDRFSGHQFPNYSSELNVNALLLGDSALYLCASSLEGHYEQYFGPGTRLTVT.

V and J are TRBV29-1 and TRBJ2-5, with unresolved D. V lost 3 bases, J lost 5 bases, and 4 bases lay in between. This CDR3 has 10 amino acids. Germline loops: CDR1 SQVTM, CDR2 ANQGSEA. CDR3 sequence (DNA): TGCAGCGTTGATGTGGAGACCCAGTACTTC. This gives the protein CSVDVETQYF.

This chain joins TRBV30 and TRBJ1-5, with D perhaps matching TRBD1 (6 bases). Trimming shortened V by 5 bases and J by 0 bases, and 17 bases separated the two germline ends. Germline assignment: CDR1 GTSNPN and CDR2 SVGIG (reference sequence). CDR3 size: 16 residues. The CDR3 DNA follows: TGTGCCTGGGACAGGAGCTGCGTCAATAGCAATCAGCCCCAGCATTTT. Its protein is CAWDRSCVNSNQPQHF.

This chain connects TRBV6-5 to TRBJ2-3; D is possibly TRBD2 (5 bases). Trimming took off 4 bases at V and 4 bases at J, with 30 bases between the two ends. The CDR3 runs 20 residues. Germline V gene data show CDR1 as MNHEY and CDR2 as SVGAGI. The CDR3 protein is CASSFQAPLYAGPRADTQYF. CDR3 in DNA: TGTGCCAGCAGTTTTCAGGCCCCTTTGTACGCCGGCCCGAGGGCAGATACGCAGTATTTT.